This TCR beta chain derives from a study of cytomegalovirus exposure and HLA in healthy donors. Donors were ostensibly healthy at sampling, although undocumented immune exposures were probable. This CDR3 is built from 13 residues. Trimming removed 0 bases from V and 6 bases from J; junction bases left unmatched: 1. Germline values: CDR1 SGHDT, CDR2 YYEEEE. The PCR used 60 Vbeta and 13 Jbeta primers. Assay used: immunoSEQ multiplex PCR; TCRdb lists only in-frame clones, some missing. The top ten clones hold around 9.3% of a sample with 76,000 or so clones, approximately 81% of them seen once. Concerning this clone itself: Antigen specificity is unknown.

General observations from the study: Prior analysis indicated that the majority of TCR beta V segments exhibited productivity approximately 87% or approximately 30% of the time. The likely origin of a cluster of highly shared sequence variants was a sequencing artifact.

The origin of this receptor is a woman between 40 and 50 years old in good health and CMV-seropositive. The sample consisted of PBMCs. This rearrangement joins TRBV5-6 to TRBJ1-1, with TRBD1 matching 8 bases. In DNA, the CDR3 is TGTGCCAGCAGCTTGGGGACAGGGCCTGAAGCTTTCTTT. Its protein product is CASSLGTGPEAFF. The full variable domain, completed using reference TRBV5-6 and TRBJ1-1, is DAGVTQSPTHLIKTRGQQVTLRCSPKSGHDTVSWYQQALGQGPQFIFQYYEEEERQRGNFPDRFSGHQFPNYSSELNVNALLLGDSALYLCASSLGTGPEAFFGQGTRLTVV.